The 15 T cell receptor beta chains given below trace back to one sample, sequenced in a study of blood T cell repertoires in COVID-19. Measured with immunoSEQ multiplex PCR; TCRdb has only the in-frame clones, and not every one. The data hold around 170,000 clones, with 75% to 85% observed a single time. The specimen was peripheral blood. Receptors originate from a human donor in a cohort sampled during active COVID-19.

This rearrangement joins TRBV6-5 to TRBJ1-5; 8 bases are shared with TRBD1. This CDR3 region has 16 residues. V trimming: 0 bases; J trimming: 4 bases; junction bases outside the gene matches: 5. Germline CDR1 reads MNHEY; CDR2 reads SVGAGI. The CDR3 here is CASSYSGTGGNQPQHF. CDR3 nucleotide sequence: TGTGCCAGCAGTTACTCTGGTACAGGGGGAAATCAGCCCCAGCATTTT.

This chain connects TRBV7-2 to TRBJ2-2; D remains unclear. The CDR3 is 13 amino acids. With 8 bases removed from V and 6 bases from J, the gap between germline ends came to 13 bases. Germline V lookup: CDR1 SGHTA, CDR2 FQGNSA. CDR3 in amino acids: CASGRPGPGELFF. Here the CDR3 DNA reads TGTGCCAGCGGAAGGCCAGGCCCCGGGGAGCTGTTTTTT.

The V and J genes are TRBV7-9 and TRBJ1-6; D unresolved. The germline V and J ends were trimmed by 10 bases and 5 bases, with 15 bases remaining between them. The CDR3 loop spans 14 amino acids. Germline V gene data show CDR1 as SEHNR and CDR2 as FQNEAQ (reference sequence). CDR3 loop: CATVGWQDNSPLHF. Written as DNA, the CDR3 is TGTGCCACCGTCGGATGGCAGGATAATTCACCCCTCCACTTT. Full variable domain (rest looked up from reference TRBV7-9 and TRBJ1-6): DTGVSQNPRHKITKRGQNVTFRCDPISEHNRLYWYRQTLGQGPEFLTYFQNEAQLEKSRLLSDRFSAERPKGSFSTLEIQRTEQGDSAMYLCATVGWQDNSPLHFGNGTRLTVT.

The rearrangement links TRBV28 to TRBJ1-5, with 8 nucleotides matching TRBD1. V shed 5 bases and J 2 bases; nucleotides not matched to a gene: 11. CDR1 and CDR2 (germline): MDHEN, SYDVKM. The CDR3 is 17 residues long. The CDR3 is CASSPIQQGVGNQPQHF. In DNA, the CDR3 is TGTGCCAGCAGTCCAATACAACAGGGGGTCGGCAATCAGCCCCAGCATTTT.

CDR3 DNA: TGTGCCAGCTCACCGTCGGGTAGCGGGATCTCCTACGAGCAGTACTTC. It translates to CASSPSGSGISYEQYF. The J gene is TRBJ2-7, the V gene TRBV18, with TRBD2 matching 8 bases. Germline CDR1 and CDR2: KGHSH and LQKENI. CDR3 length: 16 residues. V lost 3 bases, J lost 0 bases, and 7 bases stayed unmatched.

CDR3 amino acids: CASRPQGPNEKLFF. The CDR3 nucleotides read TGTGCCAGCAGACCCCAGGGCCCTAATGAAAAACTGTTTTTT. This chain joins TRBV6-5 and TRBJ1-4; TRBD1 might be the D (5 bases). The V and J ends lost 6 bases and 3 bases respectively, with 11 bases between them. The length of the CDR3 is 14 residues. The germline V gene has CDR1 MNHEY and CDR2 SVGAGI.

The chain employs TRBV7-9 and TRBJ2-3; D not resolved. CDR1 and CDR2 (germline): SEHNR, FQNEAQ (reference sequence). The CDR3 has 14 amino acids. Between the trimmed V and J ends, which lost 5 bases and 3 bases, there was a span of 12 bases. The CDR3 here is CASSPTGRTDTQYF. The CDR3 DNA sequence: TGTGCCAGCAGCCCCACGGGTCGGACAGATACGCAGTATTTT. Combining the CDR3 with reference TRBV7-9 and TRBJ2-3 gives the whole variable domain DTGVSQNPRHKITKRGQNVTFRCDPISEHNRLYWYRQTLGQGPEFLTYFQNEAQLEKSRLLSDRFSAERPKGSFSTLEIQRTEQGDSAMYLCASSPTGRTDTQYFGPGTRLTVL.

V and J are TRBV5-1 and TRBJ2-6, with D perhaps TRBD2 (6 bases). V was cut by 5 bases and J by 4 bases, with 13 bases left in between. CDR3 length: 15 residues. Germline V gene lookup returns CDR1 SGHRS and CDR2 YFSETQ. The CDR3 DNA is TGCGCCAGCAGTAACGGAGGGCCCGGGGCCAACGTCCTGACTTTC. Encoded protein: CASSNGGPGANVLTF.

The chain employs TRBV19 and TRBJ1-1; D remains unclear. CDR3 length equals 13 residues. Trimming left V 8 bases short and J 1 base short, with 11 bases between. In germline, CDR1 is LNHDA, CDR2 SQIVND (reference sequence). The CDR3 loop reads CASSGGANTEAFF. CDR3 coding DNA: TGTGCCAGTTCTGGAGGAGCGAACACTGAAGCTTTCTTT.

In its sample, this clone was seen a few times. This chain connects TRBV29-1 to TRBJ1-2; no definite D call. V was clipped by 7 bases and J by 4 bases, with 16 bases between them. CDR3 length equals 13 residues. Germline CDR1 and CDR2: SQVTM and ANQGSEA. The CDR3 loop reads CSAGIQASYGYTF. The CDR3 coding sequence is TGCAGCGCCGGAATCCAGGCATCCTATGGCTACACCTTC.

V gene TRBV6-1 combines with J gene TRBJ2-1; 7 bases fit TRBD1. Germline V gives CDR1 MNHNS, CDR2 SASEGT. CDR3 size: 16 residues. The V gene end was trimmed by 2 bases and the J gene end by 4 bases; junction bases not matched to a gene: 8. The CDR3 region is CASSERDRTFYNEQFF. CDR3 nucleotide sequence: TGTGCCAGCAGTGAAAGGGACAGAACCTTTTACAATGAGCAGTTCTTC.

The CDR3 region has the DNA TGTGCCAGCTCCAGGGGTGGGGTGGGCACTGAAGCTTTCTTT. Amino acids: CASSRGGVGTEAFF. The chain carries TRBV25-1 and TRBJ1-1; perhaps TRBD1 as D (6 bases). Germline lookup yields CDR1 MGHDK and CDR2 SYGVNS. V lost 8 bases and J 4 bases, leaving 17 bases between the germline ends. The CDR3 sequence is 14 residues long.

In nucleotides, the CDR3 is TGTGCCAGCAGCCCTCAAGCGGGGGGTACGGAGACCCAGTACTTC. Translating gives CASSPQAGGTETQYF. V is TRBV7-3 and J is TRBJ2-5; 9 bases match TRBD2. There are 15 residues in the CDR3. Per germline, CDR1 SGHTA and CDR2 FQGTGA. J lost 5 bases, V lost 5 bases, and 9 bases had no gene match.

In this sample, this clone turned up a few times. The chain joins TRBV5-1 to TRBJ2-1, with 7 bases lining up with TRBD1. This CDR3 comprises 13 residues. The germline V gene encodes CDR1 SGHRS and CDR2 YFSETQ. The trim removed 4 bases at V and 8 bases at J, leaving 6 bases unmatched. The CDR3 sequence is CASSRQGLDEQFF. The CDR3 DNA follows: TGCGCCAGCAGCAGACAGGGTTTGGATGAGCAGTTCTTC.

The chain is built from TRBV2 and TRBJ2-2; 7 bases are shared with TRBD2. CDR3 size: 17 residues. The junction had 13 bases not matched to a gene; V was cut back by 7 bases and J by 2 bases. CDR1 SNHLY and CDR2 FYNNEI come from the germline V gene. CDR3 residues: CASIRDYPSINTGELFF. CDR3 DNA sequence: TGTGCCAGCATTCGGGACTACCCCTCCATTAACACCGGGGAGCTGTTTTTT.